This T cell receptor (beta chain) was identified during a study of T cell repertoires in cytomegalovirus infection. Study background: Matching HLA type and CMV infection were both indicated by public TCR beta signatures.

Using its own MiXCR run on the reads, TCRdb lists one record per CDR3 protein. The data hold tens of thousands of distinct CDR3 sequences, with 20% observed a single time. General observations from the study: HLA-C-restricted TCR beta clonotypes specific for CMV led the ex vivo response. Cumulative public TCR beta family frequency identified carriers of CMV plus the relevant HLA.

This CDR3 spans 18 amino acids. J was trimmed by 2 bases and V by 2 bases; bases with no gene match: 11. This clonotype appeared a few times. Its matching antigen is unknown. The sample was CD8+ T cells from cultured PBMCs, taken from culture after CMV antigen stimulation. This chain connects TRBV12-3 or TRBV12-4 to TRBJ2-7; 11 nucleotides agree with TRBD2. This TCR was recovered from a human donor in good health (CMV status not recorded). Some clones in this sample may be carry-over from other donors' samples. CDR3 DNA sequence: TGTGCCAGCAGTTTATTTAGCGGGAGGGTGGGGGTAGCCTACGAGCAGTACTTC. Translating it yields CASSLFSGRVGVAYEQYF.